This T cell receptor (beta chain) stems from a study of T cell responses to AZD1222 COVID-19 vaccine. Study-wide results and caveats: The reported proportion of spike-specific TCRs targeting unmutated variant regions was nearly half.

Details on this clone: Its target is unknown.

Profiled with immunoSEQ multiplex PCR; TCRdb holds only in-frame clones, not every one. The sample lists more than 60,000 clones, under 90% occurring once. The CDR3 loop spans 16 amino acids. Germline lookup yields CDR1 ENHRY and CDR2 SYGVKD. The V end lost 2 bases, the J end lost 3 bases, and 17 bases lay between the germline ends. V usage is TRBV10-3 and J usage is TRBJ2-7, with D possibly being TRBD2 (5 bases). This specimen consisted of peripheral blood, obtained 28 days after the second AZD1222 dose. This TCR derives from an adult who received the AZD1222 COVID-19 vaccine. The CDR3 DNA reads TGTGCCATCAGTGAGCCATACGTCAGCGAGGGCTACGAGCAGTACTTC. Amino acid sequence: CAISEPYVSEGYEQYF.